This T cell receptor beta chain stems from a study of T cells in Graves' hyperthyroidism and ophthalmopathy. Amplified TCR beta CDR3 regions came from RNA transcripts. RT-PCR in the first round (using the HTBI primer set) targeted the TCR CDR3. Using its own MiXCR run on the multiplex PCR reads, TCRdb lists one record per CDR3 protein. Of approximately 630,000 distinct CDR3 sequences in the sample, 15% to 20% were seen once. CDR3 length: 16 amino acids. V was pared by 5 bases and J by 0 bases, with 17 bases between. Germline CDR1 SGHTA, CDR2 FQGNSA. This clonotype was detected many times. This receptor was taken from a woman aged 25 to 39 with Graves' hyperthyroidism. V is TRBV7-2 and J is TRBJ2-7; weak D call: TRBD2 (6 bases). The source material was blood. The CDR3 coding sequence is TGTGCCAGCAGCCCCTTAGCGGCGGTCCGCTCCTACGAGCAGTACTTC. This encodes CASSPLAAVRSYEQYF.